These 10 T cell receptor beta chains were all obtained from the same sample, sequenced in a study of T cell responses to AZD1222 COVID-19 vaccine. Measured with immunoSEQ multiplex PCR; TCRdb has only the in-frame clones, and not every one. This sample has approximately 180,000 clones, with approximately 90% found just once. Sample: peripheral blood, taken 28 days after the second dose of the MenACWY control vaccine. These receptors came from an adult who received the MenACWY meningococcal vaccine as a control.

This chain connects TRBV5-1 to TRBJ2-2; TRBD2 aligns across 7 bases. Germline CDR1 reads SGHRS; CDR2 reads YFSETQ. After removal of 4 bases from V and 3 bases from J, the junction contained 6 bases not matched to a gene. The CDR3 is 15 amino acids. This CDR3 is CASSRVAGDTGELFF. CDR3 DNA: TGCGCCAGCAGCCGTGTGGCGGGGGACACCGGGGAGCTGTTTTTT.

CDR3 amino acids: CASSERTATNEKLFF. CDR3 nucleotides: TGTGCCAGCAGTGAAAGGACGGCAACTAATGAAAAACTGTTTTTT. V is TRBV2 and J is TRBJ1-4, with D hard to call. Trimming removed 2 bases from V and 0 bases from J, with 7 bases in between. The CDR3 runs 15 residues. Germline values: CDR1 SNHLY, CDR2 FYNNEI.

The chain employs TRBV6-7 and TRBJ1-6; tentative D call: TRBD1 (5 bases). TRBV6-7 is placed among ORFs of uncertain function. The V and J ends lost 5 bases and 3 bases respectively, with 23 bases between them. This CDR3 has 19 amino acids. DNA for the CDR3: TGTGCCAGCAGTCCCCCGGGACGGACCTTTTCCCACTATAATTCACCCCTCCACTTT. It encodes CASSPPGRTFSHYNSPLHF.

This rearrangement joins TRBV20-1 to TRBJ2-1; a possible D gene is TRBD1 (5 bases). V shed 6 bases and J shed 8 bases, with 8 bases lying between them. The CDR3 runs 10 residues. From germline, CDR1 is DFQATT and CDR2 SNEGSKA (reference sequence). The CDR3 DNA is TGCAGTGCCGTCAGGGATGAGCAGTTCTTC. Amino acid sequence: CSAVRDEQFF.

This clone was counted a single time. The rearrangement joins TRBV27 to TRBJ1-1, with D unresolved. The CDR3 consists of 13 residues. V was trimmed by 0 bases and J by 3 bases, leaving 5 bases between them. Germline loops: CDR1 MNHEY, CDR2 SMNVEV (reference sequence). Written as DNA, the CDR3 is TGTGCCAGCAGTTTATCGGCGTACACTGAAGCTTTCTTT. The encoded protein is CASSLSAYTEAFF.

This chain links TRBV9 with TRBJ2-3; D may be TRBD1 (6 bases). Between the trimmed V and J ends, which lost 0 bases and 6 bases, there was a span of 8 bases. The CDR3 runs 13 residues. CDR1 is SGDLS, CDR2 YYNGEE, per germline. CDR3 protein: CASSVDRGDTQYF. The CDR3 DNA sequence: TGTGCCAGCAGCGTAGATAGGGGGGATACGCAGTATTTT.

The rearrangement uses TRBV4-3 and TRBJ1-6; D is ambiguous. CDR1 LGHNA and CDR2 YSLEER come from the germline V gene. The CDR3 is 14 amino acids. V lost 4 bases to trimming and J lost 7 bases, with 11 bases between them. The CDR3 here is CASSPGGRNSPLHF. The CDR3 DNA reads TGCGCCAGCAGCCCTGGAGGGCGAAATTCACCCCTCCACTTT.

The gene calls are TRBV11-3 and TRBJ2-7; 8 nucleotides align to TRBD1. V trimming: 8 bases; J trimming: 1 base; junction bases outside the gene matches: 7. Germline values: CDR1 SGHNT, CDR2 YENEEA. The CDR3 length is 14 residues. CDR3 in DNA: TGTGCCAGCGAAAGCCGGGACAGGTCCTACGAGCAGTACTTC. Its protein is CASESRDRSYEQYF.

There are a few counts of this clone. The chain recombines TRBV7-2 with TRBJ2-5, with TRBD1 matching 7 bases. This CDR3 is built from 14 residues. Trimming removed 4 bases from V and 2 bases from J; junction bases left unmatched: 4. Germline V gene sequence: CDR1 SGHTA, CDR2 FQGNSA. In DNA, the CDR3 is TGTGCCAGCAGCTCGGTCAGGGGGCAAGAGACCCAGTACTTC. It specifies CASSSVRGQETQYF.

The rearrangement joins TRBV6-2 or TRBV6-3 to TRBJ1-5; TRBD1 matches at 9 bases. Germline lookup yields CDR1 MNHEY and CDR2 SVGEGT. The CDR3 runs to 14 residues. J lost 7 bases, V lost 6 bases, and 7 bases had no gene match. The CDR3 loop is CASSLDRGAQPQHF. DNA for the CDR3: TGTGCCAGCAGCCTGGACAGGGGCGCCCAGCCCCAGCATTTT.